This passage covers 27 T cell receptor beta chains from one sample sequenced in a study of blood T cells in healthy people across ages. A J-beta primer mix and a sample-barcoded 5' primer were used in a second PCR of roughly 6 to 12 cycles. Each CDR3 protein is one row after TCRdb ran MiXCR on the 5' RACE reads. The table records about 1.8 million distinct CDR3 sequences, about 50% of them present only once. The material sequenced was blood. The receptors come from a woman between 35 and 50 years old in good health.

The chain couples TRBV3-1 to TRBJ2-7; D is ambiguous. Per the germline V gene, CDR1 is LGHDT and CDR2 is YNNKEL (reference sequence). V was cut by 0 bases and J by 11 bases, with 17 bases left in between. This CDR3 has 14 amino acids. The CDR3 DNA reads TGTGCCAGCAGCCAAGAGGGCGTGGGCGCCGAAAAGTACTTC. The encoded protein is CASSQEGVGAEKYF.

V usage is TRBV20-1 and J usage is TRBJ2-1, with TRBD2 matching 10 bases. Germline V gene data show CDR1 as DFQATT and CDR2 as SNEGSKA (reference sequence). This CDR3 is built from 14 residues. Unmatched junction bases numbered 8, after V lost 5 bases and J lost 7 bases. The CDR3 protein is CSAASGGALNEQFF. The CDR3 DNA sequence: TGCAGTGCTGCAAGCGGGGGGGCGTTAAATGAGCAGTTCTTC.

At least ten counts were recorded for this clonotype. The chain's CDR3 is CASSWGADEQYF. As DNA, the CDR3 is TGCGCCAGCAGCTGGGGGGCCGACGAGCAGTACTTC. V is TRBV5-1 and J is TRBJ2-7; D is perhaps TRBD1 or TRBD2 (6 bases each). Germline loops: CDR1 SGHRS, CDR2 YFSETQ. The V end lost 3 bases, the J end lost 5 bases, and 9 bases lay between the germline ends. The CDR3 runs 12 residues.

This clonotype was picked up a small number of times. V gene TRBV20-1 combines with J gene TRBJ2-4, with a possible D match to TRBD2 (7 bases). Looked up from germline, CDR1 is DFQATT and CDR2 is SNEGSKA (reference sequence). V was pared by 6 bases and J by 0 bases, with 15 bases between. The CDR3 has 15 residues. The CDR3 protein is CSAAQGRGAKNIQYF. DNA for the CDR3: TGCAGTGCGGCTCAGGGGAGGGGAGCCAAAAACATTCAGTACTTC.

This clonotype was counted between two and nine times. The rearrangement uses TRBV11-1 and TRBJ2-1; D perhaps matches TRBD1 (6 bases). Trimming removed 3 bases from V and 7 bases from J, with 25 bases in between. The CDR3 sequence is 18 residues long. Looked up from germline, CDR1 is SGHAT and CDR2 is FQDESV (reference sequence). In DNA, the CDR3 is TGTGCCAGCAGCTTTGGACCTCTCGACCGGACAGAAGGGAATGAGCAGTTCTTC. Translating gives CASSFGPLDRTEGNEQFF.

This clonotype was seen a few times. The CDR3 reads CSVGGQWGVGYTF. CDR3 bases: TGCAGCGTTGGGGGACAGTGGGGCGTCGGCTACACCTTC. The chain carries TRBV29-1 and TRBJ1-2, with 7 bases aligning to TRBD1. This CDR3 contains 13 residues. The germline V gene encodes CDR1 SQVTM and CDR2 ANQGSEA. V lost 4 bases to trimming and J lost 8 bases; unmatched junction nucleotides: 10.

In DNA form, the CDR3 reads TGTGCCAGCAGCCAAAATACAGGACTGGAAGAGACCCAGTACTTC. Its protein is CASSQNTGLEETQYF. The chain combines TRBV3-1 with TRBJ2-5; D tentatively fits TRBD1 or TRBD2 (5 bases each). CDR3 size: 15 residues. Trimming removed 2 bases from V and 3 bases from J, with 13 bases in between. CDR1 and CDR2 (germline): LGHDT, YNNKEL (reference sequence).

The chain carries TRBV20-1 and TRBJ2-4, with TRBD1 matching over 9 bases. The CDR3 runs 12 residues. The germline CDR1 and CDR2 sequences are DFQATT and SNEGSKA (reference sequence). The ends lost 6 bases at V and 13 bases at J; junction bases unmatched: 10. The DNA of the CDR3 is TGCAGTGCAACCGGGACAGGGTCAAAACAGTACTTC. Translating gives CSATGTGSKQYF.

V and J are TRBV18 and TRBJ2-5; D gene unclear. Germline V gene sequence: CDR1 KGHSH, CDR2 LQKENI. This CDR3 has 12 amino acids. Trimming removed 2 bases from V and 3 bases from J, with 4 bases in between. The DNA of the CDR3 is TGTGCCAGCTCACCAAACAAAGAGACCCAGTACTTC. Residues: CASSPNKETQYF. Looking up the rest from reference TRBV18 and TRBJ2-5 gives the full variable domain: NAGVMQNPRHLVRRRGQEARLRCSPMKGHSHVYWYRQLPEEGLKFMVYLQKENIIDESGMPKERFSAEFPKEGPSILRIQQVVRGDSAAYFCASSPNKETQYFGPGTRLLVL.

A note on this clonotype: One end of the junction is discordant with germline, which a read error may explain. The chain links TRBV7-6 to TRBJ2-6; 11 nucleotides match TRBD1. The germline V gene encodes CDR1 SGHVS and CDR2 FNYEAQ. The CDR3 is 17 amino acids. CDR3 in amino acids: CASSLGDRGTGANVLTF. In DNA, the CDR3 is TGTGCCAGCAGCTTAGGGGACAGGGGGACTGGGGCCAATGTCCTGACTTTC. Combining the CDR3 with reference TRBV7-6 and TRBJ2-6 gives the whole variable domain GAGVSQSPRYKVTKRGQDVALRCDPISGHVSLYWYRQALGQGPEFLTYFNYEAQQDKSGLPNDRFSAERPEGSISTLTIQRTEQRDSAMYRCASSLGDRGTGANVLTFGAGSRLTVL.

This clonotype was seen a handful of times. The J gene is TRBJ2-5, the V gene TRBV20-1, with 10 bases lining up with TRBD2. This CDR3 contains 15 residues. The V and J ends lost 1 base and 7 bases, in that order; junction bases with no gene match: 9. CDR1 and CDR2 from the germline V gene are DFQATT and SNEGSKA (reference sequence). CDR3 DNA sequence: TGCAGTGCTAGAGTAGCGGGGGGTCCTTCAGGGACCCAGTACTTC. Protein sequence: CSARVAGGPSGTQYF.

The sample holds a few counts of this clonotype. The J gene is TRBJ2-5, the V gene TRBV20-1, with 7 bases identical to TRBD2. Losses at the gene ends were 3 bases for V and 2 bases for J; bases not matched to a gene: 9. Germline loops: CDR1 DFQATT, CDR2 SNEGSKA (reference sequence). The CDR3 contains 15 residues. The CDR3: CSARRGGTTQETQYF. CDR3 bases: TGCAGTGCTAGGAGGGGAGGGACTACTCAAGAGACCCAGTACTTC.

The V and J genes are TRBV29-1 and TRBJ2-5; no firm D call. Trimming stripped 7 bases from V and 6 bases from J, with 18 bases between. The CDR3 has 13 residues. Germline V gives CDR1 SQVTM, CDR2 ANQGSEA. The CDR3 loop reads CSDPAGCIKTQYF. The CDR3 region has the DNA TGCAGCGACCCCGCTGGGTGCATAAAGACCCAGTACTTC.

This clonotype was seen only a few times. The chain is built from TRBV2 and TRBJ2-7, with TRBD1 matching 8 bases. The J call could be wrong; TRBJ2-5 is a better fit for the DNA end. Germline loops: CDR1 SNHLY, CDR2 FYNNEI. The CDR3 totals 16 residues. The CDR3 spells CASSHTTGGWAETQYF. The CDR3, as DNA: TGTGCCAGCAGCCACACTACAGGGGGATGGGCGGAGACCCAGTACTTC.

This chain joins TRBV4-3 and TRBJ2-3; D tentatively fits TRBD1 or TRBD2 (7 bases each). The germline V and J ends were trimmed by 0 bases and 5 bases, with 18 bases remaining between them. This CDR3 region has 17 residues. Looked up from germline, CDR1 is LGHNA and CDR2 is YSLEER. CDR3 nucleotides: TGCGCCAGCAGCCAAGATCAGGGGGGGCGAGTTGTAGATACGCAGTATTTT. Translating it yields CASSQDQGGRVVDTQYF.

The sample holds a few counts of this clonotype. This chain links TRBV7-9 with TRBJ2-3, with D tentatively TRBD2 (5 bases). CDR3 length: 12 amino acids. Germline V gene data show CDR1 as SEHNR and CDR2 as FQNEAQ (reference sequence). V lost 11 bases, J lost 4 bases, and 13 bases lay in between. The CDR3 nucleotides are TGTGCCGGACTGGACCGGCCAGATACGCAGTATTTT. Protein sequence: CAGLDRPDTQYF.

The rearrangement links TRBV4-3 to TRBJ2-3; 9 bases match TRBD2. CDR1 and CDR2 (germline): LGHNA, YSLEER. The CDR3 runs 16 residues. The V gene end was trimmed by 4 bases and the J gene end by 4 bases; junction bases not matched to a gene: 9. The CDR3 sequence: CASSRNPSGAADTQYF. As DNA, the CDR3 is TGCGCCAGCAGCCGAAACCCTAGCGGGGCGGCAGATACGCAGTATTTT.

This clonotype was observed many times. This chain connects TRBV29-1 to TRBJ2-1; 14 bases are shared with TRBD2. V trimming: 7 bases; J trimming: 4 bases; junction bases outside the gene matches: 3. The CDR3 has 14 residues. CDR1 is SQVTM, CDR2 ANQGSEA, per germline. Written as DNA, the CDR3 is TGCAGCGGGGGACTAGCGGGGGTGTACAATGAGCAGTTCTTC. As protein: CSGGLAGVYNEQFF.

For this clonotype: Being one base from a much bigger clone, this may be a read error. The CDR3 sequence is CSATLGCYEQYF. The DNA of the CDR3 is TGCAGTGCTACCCTAGGTTGCTACGAGCAGTACTTC. The chain carries TRBV20-1 and TRBJ2-4; no clear D. The J call could be wrong; TRBJ2-7 is a better fit for the DNA end. Germline CDR1 DFQATT, CDR2 SNEGSKA (reference sequence). This CDR3 has 12 amino acids.

The genes are TRBV6-6 and TRBJ2-7; D may correspond to TRBD1 or TRBD2 (6 bases each). The V end lost 4 bases, the J end lost 2 bases, and 18 bases lay between the germline ends. CDR3 length: 16 residues. Germline values: CDR1 MNHNY, CDR2 SVGAGI (reference sequence). Here the CDR3 reads CASSSHAGNRAYEQYF. The DNA for the CDR3 is TGTGCCAGCAGTTCCCACGCGGGGAACAGGGCCTACGAGCAGTACTTC.

This clonotype was detected only a few times. This chain connects TRBV4-1 to TRBJ2-7, with a tentative D call TRBD2 (5 bases). CDR1 is MGHRA and CDR2 is YSYEKL in the germline V gene. V was trimmed by 2 bases and J by 2 bases, leaving 13 bases between them. The CDR3 has 15 amino acids. The CDR3 loop reads CASSQTFTGTYEQYF. CDR3 nucleotides: TGCGCCAGCAGCCAAACCTTTACGGGAACCTACGAGCAGTACTTC.

V gene TRBV20-1 combines with J gene TRBJ2-6; perhaps TRBD1 as D (6 bases). CDR1 is DFQATT, CDR2 SNEGSKA, per germline (reference sequence). The CDR3 has 16 amino acids. Trimming took off 5 bases at V and 3 bases at J, with 17 bases between the two ends. The CDR3 DNA follows: TGCAGTGCTCCCCAGGGGCTAAAAGGTGGGGCCAACGTCCTGACTTTC. This codes for CSAPQGLKGGANVLTF.

This clonotype has only a few counts. V is TRBV7-9 and J is TRBJ2-5; TRBD2 matches 7 bases. Germline CDR1 SEHNR, CDR2 FQNEAQ (reference sequence). The CDR3 length is 14 residues. The junction had 5 bases not matched to a gene; V was cut back by 5 bases and J by 2 bases. CDR3 nucleotide sequence: TGTGCCAGCAGCCTTCTAGCGGAACAAGAGACCCAGTACTTC. This encodes CASSLLAEQETQYF. The complete variable domain, with remaining parts taken from reference TRBV7-9 and TRBJ2-5, reads DTGVSQNPRHKITKRGQNVTFRCDPISEHNRLYWYRQTLGQGPEFLTYFQNEAQLEKSRLLSDRFSAERPKGSFSTLEIQRTEQGDSAMYLCASSLLAEQETQYFGPGTRLLVL.

This sequence joins TRBV7-9 and TRBJ2-1, with 8 bases identical to TRBD2. Looked up from germline, CDR1 is SEHNR and CDR2 is FQNEAQ (reference sequence). The CDR3 totals 16 residues. Trimming removed 5 bases from V and 2 bases from J; junction bases left unmatched: 8. The chain's CDR3 is CASSPFSGEAYNEQFF. In DNA, the CDR3 is TGTGCCAGCAGCCCATTTAGCGGGGAGGCCTACAATGAGCAGTTCTTC.

The chain joins TRBV27 to TRBJ2-7; a possible D gene is TRBD2 (6 bases). The CDR3 loop spans 16 amino acids. V lost 2 bases to trimming and J lost 0 bases, with 14 bases between them. Germline V gene sequence: CDR1 MNHEY, CDR2 SMNVEV (reference sequence). CDR3 region: CASSLGSGLVSYEQYF. DNA for the CDR3: TGTGCCAGCAGTTTAGGGAGCGGGTTGGTCTCCTACGAGCAGTACTTC.

A remark on this clonotype: A read error may be the cause here, since a much bigger clone is one base away. The DNA of the CDR3 is TGTGCCAGCAGCTTTGGGGTAGGGTACAATGAGCAGTTCTTC. Protein product: CASSFGVGYNEQFF. This chain links TRBV7-9 with TRBJ2-1; D not resolved. Trimming left V 3 bases short and J 4 bases short, with 10 bases between. The length of the CDR3 is 14 residues. Germline V gene sequence: CDR1 SEHNR, CDR2 FQNEAQ (reference sequence).

The V and J genes are TRBV28 and TRBJ2-1; 10 nucleotides match TRBD1. V was clipped by 4 bases and J by 8 bases; unmatched bases: 8. The germline CDR1 and CDR2 sequences are MDHEN and SYDVKM. The length of the CDR3 is 15 residues. Here the CDR3 reads CASSSRQGAGDEQFF. The DNA for the CDR3 is TGTGCCAGCAGTTCTCGACAGGGGGCTGGCGATGAGCAGTTCTTC.